Given below is one T cell receptor (beta chain) in context. The CDR3 extends over 14 amino acids. Germline V gene data show CDR1 as SEHNR and CDR2 as FQNEAQ (reference sequence). Trimming took off 4 bases at V and 2 bases at J, with 12 bases between the two ends. The entry originates in a study of CD8 T cells in Susac syndrome. The RNA input was roughly 0.5 to 1 ug, and it was reverse transcribed with random hexamers. Each CDR3 protein gets one entry after TCRdb re-called the immunoSEQ multiplex PCR reads with MiXCR. Of tens of thousands of distinct CDR3 sequences in the sample, just under 95% are singletons; the top ten hold more than 0.45%.

This chain connects TRBV7-9 to TRBJ2-7; D ambiguous. Specimen: CD8+ T cells from PBMCs. This TCR was recovered from a human donor with Susac syndrome. The CDR3 nucleotides are TGTGCCAGCAGCTCGAGTAAGGCTACCTACGAGCAGTACTTC. It encodes CASSSSKATYEQYF.